The rows below give T cell receptor beta chains drawn from one sample of a study of response to subunit inactivated influenza vaccine. TCRdb independently ran MiXCR on the RT-PCR reads; one entry per CDR3 protein. The repertoire holds under 550,000 distinct CDR3 sequences, with roughly 8.2% as singletons. This sample comprised PBMCs from blood, obtained around 25 months after vaccination. The receptors stem from a man between 50 and 70 years old who received an inactivated influenza vaccine. CDR3s include the opening cysteine and the closing phenylalanine or tryptophan. The order of the fields is clone size, V gene, J gene, CDR3 length, D gene, CDR3 DNA, CDR3 protein. The D gene is left open where the match is weak. The size of a clone is reported for some rows only, either as once, few or many, or as a class for expanded clones.

.	TRBV4-2	TRBJ2-7	16	.	TGTGCCAGCAGCCAAGGCAGTTTGGGGGCACGGAACGAGCAGTACTTC	CASSQGSLGARNEQYF
few	TRBV20-1	TRBJ1-6	14	TRBD1	TGCAGTGCCTTAACGGACAGGGATAATTCACCCCTCCACTTT	CSALTDRDNSPLHF
.	TRBV10-3	TRBJ2-3	19	TRBD2	TGTGCCATCAGTGACCCGACGGCGGGGGTCCCCTTACTACCAGATACGCAGTATTTT	CAISDPTAGVPLLPDTQYF
.	TRBV11-3	TRBJ2-2	18	TRBD2	TGTGCCAGCAGCTTGGGACTAGCGGGGGCCCGTGGGACCGGGGAGCTGTTTTTT	CASSLGLAGARGTGELFF
.	TRBV6-2/TRBV6-3	TRBJ2-1	14	TRBD2	TGTGCCAGCGGGGCTAGCGGGGGACACAATGAGCAGTTCTTC	CASGASGGHNEQFF
.	TRBV2	TRBJ2-3	17	TRBD2	TGTGCCGGCAGTGGTTGGGTAGCGGGGCCCAGCACAGATACGCAGTATTTT	CAGSGWVAGPSTDTQYF
few	TRBV20-1	TRBJ1-5	17	.	TGCAGTGCTATATCTGGACCGACTTCAAGAGGCAATCAGCCCCAGCATTTT	CSAISGPTSRGNQPQHF
many	TRBV28	TRBJ2-1	11	.	TGTGCCAGCAGTTTTGGTTTTGAGCAGTTCTTC	CASSFGFEQFF
few	TRBV4-3	TRBJ2-3	16	.	TGCGCCAGCAGCCAAGATTTTGCGGGATTCACAGATACGCAGTATTTT	CASSQDFAGFTDTQYF
many	TRBV18	TRBJ1-1	13	.	TGTGCCAGCTCACCACCAGGGAGCACTGAAGCTTTCTTT	CASSPPGSTEAFF
.	TRBV2	TRBJ2-2	16	TRBD1	TGTGCCAGCAGTTTGCACAGGGGGCGCAACACCGGGGAGCTGTTTTTT	CASSLHRGRNTGELFF
.	TRBV5-1	TRBJ2-1	14	.	TGCGCCAGCAGGGATCAAGCCGCAAGGGATGAGCAGTTCTTC	CASRDQAARDEQFF
few	TRBV21-1	TRBJ2-7	13	.	TGTGCCAGCAGCAAAATACCACAGGGGAATCTGTACTTC	CASSKIPQGNLYF
many	TRBV7-9	TRBJ1-6	15	TRBD1	TGTGCCAGCAGCCTCGGACAGGGGAATAATTCACCCCTCCACTTT	CASSLGQGNNSPLHF
many	TRBV20-1	TRBJ1-5	14	.	TGCAGTGCTAGTCTACGGGGGGCCGTTAGGCCCCAGCATTTT	CSASLRGAVRPQHF
.	TRBV5-1	TRBJ2-1	16	.	TGCGCCAGCAGCGAAGCATCGGGACTGACGTACAATGAGCAGTTTTTC	CASSEASGLTYNEQFF
.	TRBV27	TRBJ2-1	16	TRBD2	TGTGCCAGCAGTCTGTACAGCGGGACCTCCTACAATGAGCAGTTCTTC	CASSLYSGTSYNEQFF
many	TRBV11-2	TRBJ1-4	19	TRBD1	TGTGCCAGCAGCTTAGTGTTCTCTGGACAGGGAACCGCGGGGGAAAAACTGTTTTTT	CASSLVFSGQGTAGEKLFF
few	TRBV12-3/TRBV12-4	TRBJ1-1	13	.	TGTGCCAGCAGTTTCCGTGCTAACACTGAAGCTTTCTTT	CASSFRANTEAFF
.	TRBV14	TRBJ2-5	14	TRBD1	TGTGCCAGCAGCCAATCCAACAGGGGAGAGACCCAGTACTTC	CASSQSNRGETQYF
.	TRBV21-1	TRBJ1-6	12	.	TGTGCCAGCAGCCCCCCTACATCACCCCTCCACTTT	CASSPPTSPLHF
.	TRBV11-2	TRBJ2-7	18	TRBD1	TGTGCCAGCAGCCCTGGATGGACAGGGGGGATGACAACTACGAAGCAGTACTTC	CASSPGWTGGMTTTKQYF
.	TRBV4-2	TRBJ2-5	14	.	TGTGCCAGCAGCCAAGCAGGCGGGCAAGAGACCCAGTACTTC	CASSQAGGQETQYF
.	TRBV6-2/TRBV6-3	TRBJ2-3	15	.	TGTGCCAGCAGTTTCGGCGACGGCTTCACAGATACGCAGTATTTT	CASSFGDGFTDTQYF
.	TRBV9	TRBJ2-5	15	TRBD2	TGTGCCAGCAACGTAGATAGCGGGAGAGGTGAGACCCAGTACTTC	CASNVDSGRGETQYF
few	TRBV19	TRBJ2-3	19	.	TGTGCCAGTAGTATCTGGCCTTTTTCGGGCAGAGAAAGCACAGATACGCAGTATTTT	CASSIWPFSGRESTDTQYF
.	TRBV11-2	TRBJ2-3	17	.	TGTGCCAGCAGCTTAGTCCCTGGGGGCACGGGCACAGATACGCAGTATTTT	CASSLVPGGTGTDTQYF
.	TRBV20-1	TRBJ1-4	14	TRBD1	TGCAGTGCGGGGACAGGTTCAACTAATGAAAAACTGTTTTTT	CSAGTGSTNEKLFF
many	TRBV3-1	TRBJ1-1	15	TRBD1	TGTGCCAGCAGCCGACCCGGGACAGGGAACACTGAAGCTTTCTTT	CASSRPGTGNTEAFF